The sequence of this TCR beta chain was determined in a study of early T cells in non-severe SARS-CoV-2 infection. Overall study context: The chains were unpaired, and the sequenced material was bulk RNA from unsorted whole blood. General observations from the study: The matching step, a VDJdb search, favored anti-spike CD8 responses and missed private and CD4 specificities.

In the library, individual cDNA molecules carried attached unique molecular identifiers. A single record per CDR3 protein comes from TCRdb applying MiXCR to the 5' RACE reads. The sample has about 20,000 distinct CDR3 sequences, 4.5% to 5% seen once; the top ten hold less than 6%. Many counts were recorded for this clonotype. Its antigen remains unidentified. Trimming pared 1 base from V and 6 bases from J, leaving 19 bases between. Germline values: CDR1 SGHAT, CDR2 FQNNGV. CDR3 length equals 16 residues. The chain links TRBV11-2 to TRBJ2-7; weak D call: TRBD1 (5 bases). Sequencing input: whole blood. The clonotype originates from an adult who was a healthcare worker with PCR-confirmed SARS-CoV-2 infection or an uninfected control (not recorded which). CDR3 in amino acids: CASSLVGWGSIREQYF. CDR3 DNA sequence: TGTGCCAGCAGCTTAGTCGGTTGGGGCTCGATTCGCGAGCAGTACTTC.